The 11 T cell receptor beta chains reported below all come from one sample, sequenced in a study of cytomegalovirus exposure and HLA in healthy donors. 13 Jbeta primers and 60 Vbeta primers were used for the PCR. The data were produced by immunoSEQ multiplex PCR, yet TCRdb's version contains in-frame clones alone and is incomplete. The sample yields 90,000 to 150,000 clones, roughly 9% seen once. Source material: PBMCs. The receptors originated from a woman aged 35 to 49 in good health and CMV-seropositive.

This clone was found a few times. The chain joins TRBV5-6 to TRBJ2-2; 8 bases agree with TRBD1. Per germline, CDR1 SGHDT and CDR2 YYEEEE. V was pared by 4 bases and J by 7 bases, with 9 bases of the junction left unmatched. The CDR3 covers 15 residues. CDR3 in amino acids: CASSGNYRGIGELFF. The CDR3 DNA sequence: TGTGCCAGCAGCGGAAACTACAGGGGGATCGGGGAGCTGTTTTTT.

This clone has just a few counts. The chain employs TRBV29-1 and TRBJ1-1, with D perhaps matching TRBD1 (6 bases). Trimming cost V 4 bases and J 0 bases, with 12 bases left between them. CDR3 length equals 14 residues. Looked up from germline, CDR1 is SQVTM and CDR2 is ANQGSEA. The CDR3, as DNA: TGCAGCGTTGGAAGGGGACAATTGAACACTGAAGCTTTCTTT. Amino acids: CSVGRGQLNTEAFF.

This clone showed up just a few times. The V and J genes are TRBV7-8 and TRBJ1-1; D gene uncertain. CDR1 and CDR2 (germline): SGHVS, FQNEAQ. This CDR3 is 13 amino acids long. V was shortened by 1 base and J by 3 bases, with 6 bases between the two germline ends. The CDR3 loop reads CASSLGSHTEAFF. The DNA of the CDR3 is TGTGCCAGCAGCTTAGGGAGCCACACTGAAGCTTTCTTT.

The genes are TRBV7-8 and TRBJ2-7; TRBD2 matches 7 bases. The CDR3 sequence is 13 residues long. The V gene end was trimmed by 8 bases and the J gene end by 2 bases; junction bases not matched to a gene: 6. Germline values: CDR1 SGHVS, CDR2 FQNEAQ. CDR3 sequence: CASGLAETYEQYF. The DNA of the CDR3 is TGTGCCAGCGGGCTAGCGGAGACCTACGAGCAGTACTTC.

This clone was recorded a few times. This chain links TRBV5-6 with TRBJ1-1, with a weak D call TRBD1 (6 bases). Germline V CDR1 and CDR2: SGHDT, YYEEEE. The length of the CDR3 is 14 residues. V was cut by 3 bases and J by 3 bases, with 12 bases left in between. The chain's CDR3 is CASSWGTGYTEAFF. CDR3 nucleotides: TGTGCCAGCAGCTGGGGAACAGGGTACACTGAAGCTTTCTTT.

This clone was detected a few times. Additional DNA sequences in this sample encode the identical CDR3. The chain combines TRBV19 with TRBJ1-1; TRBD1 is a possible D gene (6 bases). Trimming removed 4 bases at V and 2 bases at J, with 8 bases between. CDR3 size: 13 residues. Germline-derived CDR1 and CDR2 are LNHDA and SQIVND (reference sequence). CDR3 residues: CASSTTGNTEAFF. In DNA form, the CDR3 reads TGTGCCAGTAGTACGACAGGAAACACTGAAGCTTTCTTT.

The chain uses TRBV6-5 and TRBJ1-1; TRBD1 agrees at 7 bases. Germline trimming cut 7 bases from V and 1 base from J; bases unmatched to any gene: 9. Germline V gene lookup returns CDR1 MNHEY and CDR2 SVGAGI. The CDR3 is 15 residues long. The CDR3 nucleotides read TGTGCCAGCAACGACAGGGAGAGGGGGAACACTGAAGCTTTCTTT. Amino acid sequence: CASNDRERGNTEAFF.

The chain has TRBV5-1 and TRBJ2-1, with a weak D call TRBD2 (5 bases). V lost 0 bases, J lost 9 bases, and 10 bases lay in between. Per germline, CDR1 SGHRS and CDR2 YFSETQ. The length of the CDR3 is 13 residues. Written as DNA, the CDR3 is TGCGCCAGCAGCTTGGTCGGTCGGGGTGAGCAGTTCTTC. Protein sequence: CASSLVGRGEQFF.

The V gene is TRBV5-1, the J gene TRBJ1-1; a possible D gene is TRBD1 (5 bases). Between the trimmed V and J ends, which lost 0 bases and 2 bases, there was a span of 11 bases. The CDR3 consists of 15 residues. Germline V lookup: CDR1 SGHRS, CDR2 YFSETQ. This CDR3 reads CASSLVPQGNTEAFF. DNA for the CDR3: TGCGCCAGCAGCTTGGTACCGCAGGGAAACACTGAAGCTTTCTTT.

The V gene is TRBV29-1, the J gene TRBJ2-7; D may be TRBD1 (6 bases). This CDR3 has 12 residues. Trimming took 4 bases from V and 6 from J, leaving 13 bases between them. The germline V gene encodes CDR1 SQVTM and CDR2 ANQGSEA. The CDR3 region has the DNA TGCAGCGTTGGGGACACACCTGGCGAGCAGTACTTC. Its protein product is CSVGDTPGEQYF.

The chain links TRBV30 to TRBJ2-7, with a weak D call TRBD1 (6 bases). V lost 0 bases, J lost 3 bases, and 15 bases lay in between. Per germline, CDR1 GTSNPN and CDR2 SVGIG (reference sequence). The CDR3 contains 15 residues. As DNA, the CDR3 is TGTGCCTGGAGTGTAATGGACAGAACAGGCTACGAGCAGTACTTC. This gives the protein CAWSVMDRTGYEQYF. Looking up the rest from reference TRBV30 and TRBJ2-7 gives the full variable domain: SQTIHQWPATLVQPVGSPLSLECTVEGTSNPNLYWYRQAAGRGLQLLFYSVGIGQISSEVPQNLSASRPQDRQFILSSKKLLLSDSGFYLCAWSVMDRTGYEQYFGPGTRLTVT.